The TCR beta chain described here comes from a study of cytomegalovirus exposure and HLA in healthy donors. Study at large: The Caucasian-associated ancestry cluster contained about 80% of the approximately 400 genotyped donors.

In the PCR, 60 Vbeta and 13 Jbeta primers were used. Authors' methods: A later analysis counted some 87 million unique TCR beta chains, about 10 million shared. Only in-frame clones appear in the TCRdb table, and some are missing; sequencing was by immunoSEQ multiplex PCR. The V and J calls and clone size are taken from that table; D and trimming were inferred from the DNA. The sample holds 200,000 to 250,000 clones, approximately 80% seen once. CDR1 is SEHNR, CDR2 FQNEAQ, per germline (reference sequence). V gave up 1 base and J gave up 0 bases, with 7 bases separating them. CDR3 length: 15 residues.

The chain joins TRBV7-9 to TRBJ2-1, with D perhaps TRBD2 (5 bases). The TCR was taken from a girl aged 5-17 years in good health and CMV-seronegative. Sequencing used PBMCs. The CDR3 nucleotides read TGTGCCAGCAGCTTAGTAGGGAGCTCCTACAATGAGCAGTTCTTC. Translated, it gives CASSLVGSSYNEQFF.